This record covers a single T cell receptor beta chain. The antigen it binds to is not known. One base away there is no much larger clone; base qualities are not given. The cohort comprised 710 or so healthy bone marrow donors. Cohort members were all nominally healthy when sampled, although unrecorded immune exposures were likely present. The donor tested CMV seronegative, placing the donor among the 350 or so seronegative members of the cohort. Each donor provided a peripheral blood sample, and peripheral blood mononuclear cells were used for TCR beta sequencing. Genomic DNA was extracted from the blood cell samples with the Qiagen DNeasy Blood Extraction Kit. Receptor libraries were prepared by the immunoSEQ multiplex PCR assay. For the multiplex PCR, a mixture combining 60 forward primers for TCR Vbeta segments and 13 reverse primers for TCR Jbeta segments was used. The CDR3 region of rearranged TCR beta genes was amplified from genomic DNA by a multiplex PCR assay. Amplified TCR beta libraries were sequenced as 87-base-pair reads on the Illumina HiSeq System. The source study handled its data this way. In a later analysis, some 80 million unique TCR beta chains were counted across the approximately 620 repertoires, and roughly 11 million of these chains were shared by at least two donors. A nearest-neighbor algorithm error-corrected the raw reads and collapsed the reads into unique sequences, merging closely related sequences to remove PCR and sequencing errors. To assign V, D and J gene segments, CDR3 sequences were aligned to IMGT reference sequences. For a sequence to be retained, at least a six-nucleotide match to both a V gene segment and a J gene segment was required. Rearrangements were classified as productive when the CDR3 lacked stop codons and remained in frame with V and J, and all other rearrangements were classified as non-productive. Following IMGT convention, CDR3 was defined as the stretch from the second conserved V-encoded cysteine up to the conserved J-encoded phenylalanine. Sequences without an unambiguous match to a single V gene segment were excluded from the earlier analysis of about 600 of the donors. In an earlier analysis of some 590 of the donors, a V segment was called functional when productive rearrangements were above 56.7%, and segregating when the standard deviation between donors exceeded 5%. A statistical classification framework was built for diagnosing cytomegalovirus status from the catalog of TCR beta chain sequences. In a later analysis, TCR nucleotide sequences were compared against IMGT/GENE-DB human TR gene sequences so that V and J genes could be assigned. Using the TCRdist pipeline, a later analysis assigned CDR3 sequences along with most-parsimonious VDJ recombination scenarios. In a later analysis, each TCR beta chain was defined by its CDR3 amino acid sequence together with its V-gene family, and reads lacking a unique V-gene family were excluded. A later analysis removed 550 to 650 highly shared, low-generation-probability nucleotide sequences to deal with suspected cross-contamination and a sequencing artifact. A later analysis calculated a clonal expansion index for each public chain from normalized within-repertoire ranks of inferred template counts. In a later analysis, generation probabilities were computed using a VDJ recombination model fitted to out-of-frame rearrangements, and the results were checked against IGoR. A later analysis scored TCR-TCR, TCR-HLA and TCR-CMV co-occurrence with hypergeometric tests, applying a repertoire-size bias correction to TCR pairs. A later analysis estimated false discovery rates by permuting HLA or CMV assignments 20 times. A later analysis grouped co-occurring TCRs with DBSCAN, adding TCRdist sequence similarity when clustering within HLA-allele-positive subsets. Repertoires with fewer than 30,000 or more than 120,000 public chains were left out of co-occurrence clustering, as were five repertoires with anomalous nucleotide sharing. The clones in this table, taken by TCRdb from immuneACCESS, are in-frame only. Not every clone is retained; where verified, under half of the shortfall comes from an unresolved V gene, and the cause of the rest is unknown. The V and J calls and clone size are taken from that table; D and trimming were inferred from the DNA. This sample is represented by some 120,000 clones; approximately 80% of them were singletons. 1.2% of the sample lies in the top ten.

The data stem from a study of cytomegalovirus exposure and HLA in healthy donors (dated by TCRdb to 2015 to 2018). As for the study more broadly: An earlier analysis of some 600 of the donors reported about 300 Gb of sequence data and around 120 million unique TCR beta sequences obtained from around 180 million T cells. The genetic ancestry cluster associated with self-reported Caucasian donors included roughly four fifths of the roughly 400 genotyped donors. A later genetic analysis took genome-wide SNP genotypes for about three fifths of the 666 donors and used that subset as a discovery cohort. To decide whether each TCR beta V gene segment behaved as functional or pseudogenic, an earlier analysis of some 580 of the donors relied on high-throughput TCR beta sequencing. A later analysis re-examined previously published TCR beta repertoires from about 670 donors and added high-resolution HLA genotyping to investigate patterns of TCR occurrence. An early release covering 500 to 750 HLA-typed donors comprised roughly 300 gigabases of sequencing data and about 90 million unique TCR sequences. Because of strong linkage in the cohort, five DR-DQ haplotypes were treated as single units for association and clustering. Both class I and class II loci were covered by HLA typing, at four-digit resolution. The number of typed donors differed by locus: roughly 620-630 for A, B, C, DRB1 and DQB1; 500 to 550 for DQA1; some 590 for DPA1; and about 450 for DPB1. The later analysis used no new phenotypic data to find candidate immune exposures, relying instead on TCR beta sequences and their occurrence across donors. Alongside the repertoire data, information on donor age, sex, ethnicity and CMV serostatus was compiled. All discovery cohort repertoires had been generated on a single sequencing platform. Among 300 to 500 genotyped donors of the cohort, an average of around 240,000 unique TCR beta nucleotide sequences was sequenced per donor, of which approximately 18% were non-productive. A separate validation cohort of about 110 different subjects was used in addition to the roughly 640-subject first cohort. Using immunosequencing, the study profiled T cell repertoires from fewer than 850 subjects and related those repertoires to cytomegalovirus serostatus. The aim of the study was to test whether cataloging public T cell receptors could identify signatures of past pathogen exposure. To predict cytomegalovirus infection status, the study combined high-throughput TCR immunosequencing, statistical association of individual TCRs with disease status, and machine learning.

Overall study results and their limits: A later analysis associated roughly 17,000 TCR beta sequences with specific HLA alleles at a false discovery rate of 0.05. A later analysis found that TCR association rates varied across HLA loci, with DRB1 alleles showing the most associated TCRs and HLA-C alleles the fewest. Linkage disequilibrium might explain the correlated functional status among segregating V segments, but an unknown experimental factor could not be excluded. In a later analysis, several top co-occurrence clusters were reported to appear linked to parvovirus B19, influenza, CMV and Epstein-Barr virus. Because counts were too low, roughly 16 rarely observed V segments, including chromosome 9 orphons, were left out of the earlier analysis of a few hundred of the donors. Most TCR sequences were seen in very few donors, while some public TCRs were found in many individuals. HLA typing was unavailable for some donors at each locus, so association tests used only the typed subset. Broadly in line with IMGT annotations, most TCR beta V segments showed up in productive rearrangements about 87% or about 30% of the time in an earlier analysis of some 590 of the donors. Immune exposure information for the cohort was limited to CMV serostatus. When HLA alleles, especially DR and DQ, strongly co-occurred, attributing TCR associations to individual alleles was difficult. A further reported finding was that TCR beta sequences accurately predicted the HLA-A and HLA-B alleles for most subjects in the first cohort. In vitro tests confirmed that three of the cytomegalovirus-associated TCR beta chains recognize cytomegalovirus antigens. In a later analysis, HLA-associated TCR beta chains were found to be more clonally expanded and to have lower generation probabilities than equally common non-associated chains. According to a later genetic analysis, donors in an Asian-associated ancestry cluster had fewer N-insertions in productive TCRs than the approximately 670-donor mean. This cohort had only TCR beta chains sequenced, and the lack of alpha or paired-chain data limited which features could be detected. A cluster of highly shared sequence variants was judged likely to be a technical artifact of the sequencing pipeline. The presence/absence analyses assumed that sequencing depth was roughly uniform across donors, and that assumption may not be true. In the study, 150 to 200 TCR beta chains were listed as associated with cytomegalovirus. Cytomegalovirus status was reported to be diagnosed by the classifier with high specificity and sensitivity in both the original and validation cohorts. A later analysis found that most CMV-associated TCR beta chains appeared HLA-restricted, with HLA associations seemingly driven largely by CMV exposure. A later genetic analysis associated a missense DCLRE1C variant with V-gene and J-gene trimming of TCR beta chains, and an independent cohort replicated the association. According to the authors, the approach could potentially be generalized to other disease states and immunological phenotypes. The 87-base-pair reads could not distinguish some IMGT-functional V segments, including TRBV6-2 and TRBV6-3, so those segments were excluded.

Inclusive of the bounding cysteine and phenylalanine, the CDR3 is 15 residues long. Only the CDR3 part of the read is kept: 45 bases, read in frame from the first base. The V and J ends are trimmed by 6 bases and 7 bases, leaving 18 bases between them. As encoded in the germline V gene, CDR1 is SGHTA while CDR2 is FQGNSA. Input material: PBMCs. The sequence is built from TRBV7-2 and TRBJ1-4; a weak D assignment points to TRBD1 (6 bases agree). The clonotype was recovered from a man between 50 and 59 years old in good health and CMV-seronegative. The DNA is as follows: TGTGCCAGCAGACGTAGGACAGTTAAAGGTGAAAAACTGTTTTTT. It encodes CASRRRTVKGEKLFF.